One sample yielded the 20 T cell receptor beta chains listed below, sequenced in a study of blood T cell repertoires in COVID-19. Data came from immunoSEQ multiplex PCR; TCRdb stores just in-frame clones and leaves some out. Here the sample spans hundreds of thousands of clones, over 80% being singletons. Material for sequencing was PBMCs or T cells enriched from blood (not recorded which). Receptors were obtained from a man aged 50-60 years who had been exposed to COVID-19.

The chain carries TRBV28 and TRBJ1-6; D not resolved. Germline CDR1 MDHEN, CDR2 SYDVKM. V was trimmed by 6 bases and J by 3 bases, leaving 18 bases between them. The CDR3 consists of 17 residues. CDR3 sequence (DNA): TGTGCCAGCAGAAAAGACACGCAACTCAACTATAATTCACCCCTCCACTTT. Protein sequence: CASRKDTQLNYNSPLHF. Full variable domain (missing parts from reference TRBV28 and TRBJ1-6): DVKVTQSSRYLVKRTGEKVFLECVQDMDHENMFWYRQDPGLGLRLIYFSYDVKMKEKGDIPEGYSVSREKKERFSLILESASTNQTSMYLCASRKDTQLNYNSPLHFGNGTRLTVT.

This chain joins TRBV5-1 and TRBJ2-2; TRBD2 is a possible D gene (5 bases). The CDR3 runs 15 residues. The germline V gene has CDR1 SGHRS and CDR2 YFSETQ. V was clipped by 2 bases and J by 0 bases, with 8 bases between them. The CDR3 DNA is TGCGCCAGCAGCTTCACTAGACCGAACACCGGGGAGCTGTTTTTT. Its protein is CASSFTRPNTGELFF.

This chain uses TRBV2 with TRBJ2-5; 7 nucleotides agree with TRBD2. The CDR3 extends over 15 amino acids. Trimming removed 6 bases from V and 0 bases from J; junction bases left unmatched: 7. Germline values: CDR1 SNHLY, CDR2 FYNNEI. This chain's CDR3 is CASRVGGSNQETQYF. The CDR3 DNA reads TGTGCCAGCAGGGTGGGGGGGAGCAACCAAGAGACCCAGTACTTC.

The chain links TRBV5-1 to TRBJ1-1; TRBD1 might be the D (6 bases). The CDR3 covers 15 residues. Between the trimmed V and J ends, which lost 0 bases and 3 bases, there was a span of 12 bases. CDR1 is SGHRS, CDR2 YFSETQ, per germline. In DNA form, the CDR3 reads TGCGCCAGCAGCTTGGCCGTGGACAGCGACACTGAAGCTTTCTTT. Its protein product is CASSLAVDSDTEAFF.

This clone is a singleton in its sample. V is TRBV6-6 and J is TRBJ1-5; TRBD1 is a possible D gene (5 bases). From germline, CDR1 is MNHNY and CDR2 SVGAGI (reference sequence). Trimming shortened V by 4 bases and J by 4 bases, and 17 bases separated the two germline ends. The CDR3 covers 16 residues. The CDR3 coding sequence is TGTGCCAGCAGTTCCACGGGACTTGTCGGGAATCAGCCCCAGCATTTT. As protein: CASSSTGLVGNQPQHF.

The chain combines TRBV6-2 or TRBV6-3 with TRBJ1-1; TRBD1 is a possible D gene (6 bases). Germline V CDR1 and CDR2: MNHEY, SVGEGT. This CDR3 is built from 14 residues. Trimming cost V 6 bases and J 4 bases, with 15 bases left between them. DNA for the CDR3: TGTGCCAGCAGCTTCATAGGGGGGGGCACTGAAGCTTTCTTT. The encoded protein is CASSFIGGGTEAFF.

The V gene is TRBV5-1, the J gene TRBJ2-3; no clear D. V was cut by 1 base and J by 6 bases, with 12 bases left in between. The CDR3 runs to 14 residues. Per germline, CDR1 SGHRS and CDR2 YFSETQ. The CDR3 DNA follows: TGCGCCAGCAGCTTGAGACTGCTCCGTGATACGCAGTATTTT. Its translation is CASSLRLLRDTQYF.

This rearrangement joins TRBV5-1 to TRBJ1-3; D gene ambiguous. V was shortened by 0 bases and J by 0 bases, with 7 bases between the two germline ends. The V gene's germline CDR1 is SGHRS and CDR2 YFSETQ. The CDR3 has 15 residues. The CDR3 protein is CASSLGLLSGNTIYF. The CDR3 DNA follows: TGCGCCAGCAGCTTGGGTCTACTCTCTGGAAACACCATATATTTT.

CDR3 DNA: TGTGCCAGTGCACGGGACAGGTCCTACGAGCAGTACTTC. Its protein product is CASARDRSYEQYF. The rearrangement uses TRBV19 and TRBJ2-7; 8 positions match TRBD1. V lost 8 bases and J lost 1; bases outside the gene matches: 4. Germline V lookup: CDR1 LNHDA, CDR2 SQIVND (reference sequence). The CDR3 has 13 amino acids.

This clone has only a few counts. This chain joins TRBV27 and TRBJ2-2; 11 bases match TRBD2. V gave up 6 bases and J gave up 6 bases; unmatched junction bases: 6. The V gene's germline CDR1 is MNHEY and CDR2 SMNVEV (reference sequence). The CDR3 is made up of 15 amino acids. CDR3 sequence reads: CASSLSGGAPGELFF. The CDR3 DNA reads TGTGCCAGCAGCCTTAGCGGGGGGGCGCCCGGGGAGCTGTTTTTT.

This clone was recorded a few times. The J gene is TRBJ2-1, the V gene TRBV7-3; maybe TRBD2 (5 bases). The CDR3 has 11 residues. The germline V gene has CDR1 SGHTA and CDR2 FQGTGA. The V end lost 2 bases, the J end lost 9 bases, and 5 bases lay between the germline ends. The chain's CDR3 is CASSLGGEQFF. The CDR3 nucleotides read TGTGCCAGCAGCTTAGGAGGTGAGCAGTTCTTC.

The chain recombines TRBV20-1 with TRBJ1-3, with 9 bases lining up with TRBD1. CDR1 and CDR2 (germline): DFQATT, SNEGSKA (reference sequence). Trimming cost V 3 bases and J 2 bases; bases outside gene matches: 8. This CDR3 comprises 16 residues. The chain's CDR3 is CSASGTGKNAGNTIYF. CDR3 nucleotides: TGCAGTGCTAGTGGGACAGGGAAAAATGCTGGAAACACCATATATTTT.

V is TRBV10-3 and J is TRBJ1-3, with 10 bases fitting TRBD1. V gave up 6 bases and J gave up 8 bases; unmatched junction bases: 10. CDR3 length: 15 amino acids. The germline V gene has CDR1 ENHRY and CDR2 SYGVKD. In DNA form, the CDR3 reads TGTGCCATCAGGCCTACCGGGACAGGGGCGGACACCATATATTTT. This translates into CAIRPTGTGADTIYF.

CDR3 nucleotide sequence: TGTGCCAGTAGTATGCGTGAGGAGCAAGAGACCCAGTACTTC. It encodes CASSMREEQETQYF. The genes are TRBV19 and TRBJ2-5, with D hard to call. The germline V gene has CDR1 LNHDA and CDR2 SQIVND (reference sequence). The CDR3 is 14 amino acids. V lost 3 bases to trimming and J lost 2 bases, with 10 bases between them. The full variable domain, its missing parts supplied by reference TRBV19 and TRBJ2-5, is DGGITQSPKYLFRKEGQNVTLSCEQNLNHDAMYWYRQDPGQGLRLIYYSQIVNDFQKGDIAEGYSVSREKKESFPLTVTSAQKNPTAFYLCASSMREEQETQYFGPGTRLLVL.

This sequence joins TRBV5-4 and TRBJ1-4; D unclear. Germline loops: CDR1 SGHNT, CDR2 YYREEE (reference sequence). Trimming took 0 bases from V and 8 from J, leaving 14 bases between them. This CDR3 contains 15 residues. CDR3 sequence: CASSLGGGMGEKLFF. The CDR3 DNA reads as TGTGCCAGCAGCTTGGGTGGAGGGATGGGAGAAAAACTGTTTTTT. Filled out from reference TRBV5-4 and TRBJ1-4, the complete variable domain reads ETGVTQSPTHLIKTRGQQVTLRCSSQSGHNTVSWYQQALGQGPQFIFQYYREEENGRGNFPPRFSGLQFPNYSSELNVNALELDDSALYLCASSLGGGMGEKLFFGSGTQLSVL.

The chain uses TRBV9 and TRBJ2-1, with D perhaps matching TRBD2 (5 bases). Germline values: CDR1 SGDLS, CDR2 YYNGEE. The CDR3 is 13 amino acids. V lost 4 bases, J lost 6 bases, and 11 bases lay in between. CDR3 nucleotides: TGTGCCAGCAGCACCGGACTTCCCAATGAGCAGTTCTTC. This codes for CASSTGLPNEQFF.

This clone was observed once. The chain links TRBV5-1 to TRBJ1-3; TRBD1 aligns across 8 bases. The CDR3 spans 13 residues. With V trimmed by 4 bases and J by 16 bases, 13 bases remained unmatched. CDR1 is SGHRS and CDR2 is YFSETQ in the germline V gene. CDR3 residues: CASSPRDRSPPYF. The CDR3, as DNA: TGCGCCAGCAGCCCCCGGGACAGGAGCCCGCCTTATTTT.

The J gene is TRBJ2-7, the V gene TRBV5-1, with 11 bases matching TRBD1. Germline CDR1 and CDR2: SGHRS and YFSETQ. With V trimmed by 0 bases and J by 6 bases, 5 bases remained unmatched. This CDR3 is 15 amino acids long. In DNA form, the CDR3 reads TGCGCCAGCAGCTTGGCCGGGACAGGGGGAGGCGAGCAGTACTTC. Translation: CASSLAGTGGGEQYF.

As DNA, the CDR3 is TGTGCCAGCAGTGGCAACTACATATTGGACATAGCAAATTCACCCCTCCACTTT. It encodes CASSGNYILDIANSPLHF. This chain connects TRBV2 to TRBJ1-6, with D perhaps TRBD1 (5 bases). V was pared by 4 bases and J by 7 bases, with 23 bases between. The length of the CDR3 is 18 residues. Germline assignment: CDR1 SNHLY and CDR2 FYNNEI.

The J gene is TRBJ2-7, the V gene TRBV7-6; 14 positions match TRBD2. The CDR3 has 16 residues. The V and J ends lost 1 base and 5 bases, in that order; junction bases with no gene match: 4. The germline gives CDR1 SGHVS, CDR2 FNYEAQ. For the CDR3, the DNA is TGTGCCAGCAGCTTAGTACGACTAGCGGGGGGGGACGAGCAGTACTTC. Residues: CASSLVRLAGGDEQYF.